This T cell receptor beta chain was retrieved from a study of PD-1 blockade in mismatch repair-deficient tumors. TCRdb keeps only in-frame clones here, not all; method: immunoSEQ multiplex PCR. The sample contains around 30,000 clones, roughly 80% of which appear only once. A word on this clone: Its antigen remains unidentified.

TCR sequencing covered a few patients who responded to pembrolizumab. Germline-derived CDR1 and CDR2 are MDHEN and SYDVKM. With 6 bases clipped from V and 8 bases from J, the junction kept 7 bases outside the gene matches. This CDR3 spans 15 amino acids. Study results and limitations: Rapid post-treatment expansion, then contraction, generally preceding radiologic response, marked tumor-resident clones.

V is TRBV28 and J is TRBJ1-4, with 12 nucleotides matching TRBD1. The TCR originated in an adult with mismatch repair-deficient cancer. The sample was PBMCs, taken less than 7 weeks after starting pembrolizumab. This CDR3 reads CASRRTGTGGEKLFF. CDR3 DNA sequence: TGTGCCAGCAGGCGAACCGGGACAGGGGGCGAAAAACTGTTTTTT.